This T cell receptor (beta chain) is drawn from a study of OX40 agonist ivuxolimab in advanced cancers. Comment on this clone: Its antigen is unknown.

Overall study findings and caveats: Some nonresponders likewise displayed low normalized T-cell clonal expansion. Researchers did not determine the expanded peripheral T cells' antigen specificity.

TCRdb's copy holds only in-frame clones and misses some; the assay was immunoSEQ multiplex PCR. Of approximately 70,000 clones in the sample, approximately 80% were seen once. This CDR3 has 15 residues. Germline lookup yields CDR1 SQVTM and CDR2 ANQGSEA. V lost 7 bases to trimming and J lost 7 bases, with 22 bases between them. The receptor was isolated from an adult with an advanced solid tumor such as melanoma, head and neck, liver or kidney cancer. This specimen consisted of CD4+ or CD8+ T cells sorted from blood, obtained in a trial of the OX40 agonist ivuxolimab. This chain uses TRBV29-1 with TRBJ2-2; a possible D gene is TRBD1 (6 bases). The CDR3 bases are TGCAGCGCTGCGAATACAGGGATCGGCGGCGGGGAGCTGTTTTTT. Protein sequence: CSAANTGIGGGELFF.